These 23 T cell receptor beta chains were all obtained from the same sample, sequenced in a study of T cell repertoires in cytomegalovirus infection (dated by TCRdb to the late 2010s). Sequencing took place on an Illumina HiSeq 1500. TCRdb reprocessing: public reads trimmed at Q25 with fastp, clones called with MiXCR, in-frame beta chains kept. Records with the same CDR3 protein are collapsed into one entry carrying the most frequent genes and DNA. In all, the sample holds more than 150,000 distinct CDR3 sequences, and 28% of those were seen once. The ten largest clones represent 30% to 35% of the sample. The sequencing sample was made of PBMCs. The receptors here all came from a human donor in good health (CMV status not recorded). Some clones in this sample may be carry-over from other donors' samples.

This clonotype was counted a single time. The CDR3 DNA follows: TGTGCCAGTAGTAGCTATATGAACACTGAAGCTTTCTTT. Its translation: CASSSYMNTEAFF. The J gene is TRBJ1-1, the V gene TRBV19, with D unclear. The germline V and J ends were trimmed by 4 bases and 0 bases, with 6 bases remaining between them. This CDR3 has 13 amino acids. The V gene's germline CDR1 is LNHDA and CDR2 SQIVND (reference sequence).

V is TRBV7-2 and J is TRBJ1-5; no clear D. The V gene's germline CDR1 is SGHTA and CDR2 FQGNSA. Trimming shortened V by 5 bases and J by 1 base, and 18 bases separated the two germline ends. The CDR3 has 17 residues. CDR3 coding DNA: TGTGCCAGCAGCGCAATAGCGGGGATTTTAAGCAATCAGCCCCAGCATTTT. Protein sequence: CASSAIAGILSNQPQHF.

Many counts were recorded for this clonotype. V usage is TRBV7-2 and J usage is TRBJ1-5, with 11 bases matching TRBD1. The junction had 4 bases not matched to a gene; V was cut back by 2 bases and J by 4 bases. The germline CDR1 and CDR2 sequences are SGHTA and FQGNSA. The CDR3 covers 16 residues. The DNA for the CDR3 is TGTGCCAGCAGCTTAAGTGGACAGGGGGCAAATCAGCCCCAGCATTTT. It codes for CASSLSGQGANQPQHF.

The chain uses TRBV6-5 and TRBJ1-1; 7 bases are a match to TRBD1. There are 11 residues in the CDR3. CDR1 is MNHEY and CDR2 is SVGAGI in the germline V gene. V dropped 10 bases and J dropped 12; count of bases not matched to a gene: 11. The CDR3 here is CATVRGTVPFF. The CDR3 nucleotides read TGTGCCACGGTTCGTGGGACAGTTCCTTTCTTT.

This clonotype occurred a few times. V is TRBV12-3 or TRBV12-4 and J is TRBJ1-1, with 8 positions matching TRBD1. This CDR3 spans 13 amino acids. V shed 7 bases, J shed 6 bases, and the junction held 7 bases outside the gene matches. The DNA of the CDR3 is TGTGCCAGCACCCTTTACAGGGGGGCTGAAGCTTTCTTT. Translation: CASTLYRGAEAFF.

The CDR3 bases are TGTGCCAGCAGCCTCGGGACCGCGGCAGATACGCAGTATTTT. Protein: CASSLGTAADTQYF. The chain employs TRBV7-3 and TRBJ2-3, with D perhaps being TRBD1 or TRBD2 (5 bases each). Germline assignment: CDR1 SGHTA and CDR2 FQGTGA. The length of the CDR3 is 14 residues. The V gene lost 5 bases and the J gene lost 4 bases, with 13 bases spanning the gap.

Only a few counts were recorded for this clonotype. The gene calls are TRBV12-3 or TRBV12-4 and TRBJ1-4, with D perhaps matching TRBD1 (5 bases). The length of the CDR3 is 14 residues. Between the trimmed V and J ends, which lost 7 bases and 3 bases, there was a span of 12 bases. DNA of the CDR3: TGTGCCAGCACCCTGGGACTGTCTAATGAAAAACTGTTTTTT. Encoded protein: CASTLGLSNEKLFF.

The CDR3 nucleotides are TGTGCCATCAGTGAGTACGGCGGGGGAGTCGGGAATGAGCAGTTCTTC. This encodes CAISEYGGGVGNEQFF. V and J are TRBV10-3 and TRBJ2-1; 7 bases line up with TRBD2. This CDR3 region has 16 residues. Trimming took 1 base from V and 7 from J; bases not matched to a gene: 10. CDR1 is ENHRY, CDR2 SYGVKD, per germline.

V gene TRBV19 combines with J gene TRBJ1-6; possible D gene TRBD1, 5 bases. There are 13 residues in the CDR3. Germline loops: CDR1 LNHDA, CDR2 SQIVND (reference sequence). The ends were cut back, 4 bases at V and 6 bases at J, with 7 bases in the middle. The CDR3 DNA reads as TGTGCCAGTAGTAGGGGACTTAATTCACCCCTCCACTTT. This translates into CASSRGLNSPLHF.

This clonotype was seen a single time. The rearrangement links TRBV20-1 to TRBJ1-5, with 7 positions matching TRBD1. This CDR3 has 13 residues. With 3 bases clipped from V and 3 bases from J, the junction kept 2 bases outside the gene matches. Germline CDR1 is DFQATT and CDR2 is SNEGSKA (reference sequence). In nucleotides, the CDR3 is TGCAGTGCTAGCAGGGGGTACAATCAGCCCCAGCATTTT. It is translated as CSASRGYNQPQHF.

The rearrangement links TRBV5-5 to TRBJ1-2; D is unclear. V lost 2 bases and J lost 2, with 10 bases in between. CDR1 SGHKS and CDR2 YYEKEE come from the germline V gene (reference sequence). This CDR3 contains 14 residues. CDR3 bases: TGTGCCAGCAGCTTCCCCGCAGTAAACTATGGCTACACCTTC. Its translation is CASSFPAVNYGYTF.

The chain is built from TRBV20-1 and TRBJ1-1; possibly TRBD1 for D (6 bases). The length of the CDR3 is 15 residues. Germline values: CDR1 DFQATT, CDR2 SNEGSKA (reference sequence). Trimming removed 0 bases at V and 0 bases at J, with 11 bases between. This CDR3 is CSARDRGTMNTEAFF. CDR3 nucleotide sequence: TGCAGTGCTAGAGACAGGGGCACCATGAACACTGAAGCTTTCTTT.

The chain carries TRBV20-1 and TRBJ1-1; 7 nucleotides match TRBD1. In germline, CDR1 is DFQATT, CDR2 SNEGSKA (reference sequence). This CDR3 spans 13 amino acids. J lost 4 bases, V lost 3 bases, and 5 bases had no gene match. CDR3 loop: CSASKTGTTEAFF. CDR3 bases: TGCAGTGCTAGCAAGACAGGGACCACTGAAGCTTTCTTT.

This clonotype was counted a few times. This chain joins TRBV7-2 and TRBJ1-5; D unresolved. V was trimmed by 3 bases and J by 8 bases, leaving 8 bases between them. CDR1 is SGHTA and CDR2 is FQGNSA in the germline V gene. The CDR3 is 12 amino acids. This CDR3 reads CASSLNGKPQHF. The CDR3 bases are TGTGCCAGCAGCTTGAATGGAAAGCCCCAGCATTTT.

This clonotype was observed a few times. The chain is built from TRBV7-8 and TRBJ2-1; TRBD1 is a possible D gene (6 bases). The germline gives CDR1 SGHVS, CDR2 FQNEAQ. CDR3 length: 16 residues. The ends were cut back, 2 bases at V and 4 bases at J, with 15 bases in the middle. For the CDR3, the DNA is TGTGCCAGCAGCTTATACAGGGTGGGAAGTTACAATGAGCAGTTCTTC. It encodes CASSLYRVGSYNEQFF.

This clonotype was found a few times. This chain uses TRBV12-3 or TRBV12-4 with TRBJ2-1, with 7 bases matching TRBD1. V lost 0 bases to trimming and J lost 8 bases; unmatched junction nucleotides: 4. This CDR3 is 14 amino acids long. CDR3 amino acids: CASSLAGTVHEQFF. DNA for the CDR3: TGTGCCAGCAGTTTAGCGGGGACAGTCCATGAGCAGTTCTTC.

Ten or more counts support this clonotype. The V and J genes are TRBV7-2 and TRBJ2-1; no firm D call. V was trimmed by 2 bases and J by 7 bases, leaving 9 bases between them. The CDR3 loop spans 13 amino acids. The V gene's germline CDR1 is SGHTA and CDR2 FQGNSA. The CDR3 DNA sequence: TGTGCCAGCAGCTTAAATTTCGGGAATGAGCAGTTCTTC. Protein product: CASSLNFGNEQFF.

Of note for this clonotype: At one boundary the junction diverges from the germline segment, which might be a read error. The chain joins TRBV6-6 to TRBJ2-7; a possible D gene is TRBD1 (5 bases). The length of the CDR3 is 15 residues. Germline assignment: CDR1 MNHNY and CDR2 SVGAGI (reference sequence). For the CDR3, the DNA is TGTGCCAGCGGTTACGGTACAGACAGCCCCGCGGCGCAGTACTTC. It encodes CASGYGTDSPAAQYF.

This clonotype was picked up a small number of times. The chain uses TRBV6-5 and TRBJ1-4; the match to TRBD1 covers 7 bases. The CDR3 spans 13 residues. The V gene's germline CDR1 is MNHEY and CDR2 SVGAGI. The junction had 3 bases not matched to a gene; V was cut back by 6 bases and J by 5 bases. CDR3 sequence: CASRGQRNEKLFF. The CDR3 nucleotides read TGTGCCAGCAGGGGACAGCGGAATGAAAAACTGTTTTTT.

This clonotype showed up many times. The chain carries TRBV7-2 and TRBJ1-6, with 10 nucleotides matching TRBD1. The CDR3 runs to 15 residues. Per germline, CDR1 SGHTA and CDR2 FQGNSA. Germline trimming cut 3 bases from V and 9 bases from J; bases unmatched to any gene: 5. In DNA form, the CDR3 reads TGTGCCAGCAGCTTCCGACAGGGGGCTGGTTCACCCCTCCACTTT. It specifies CASSFRQGAGSPLHF. The variable domain in full, with the rest retrieved from reference TRBV7-2 and TRBJ1-6, is GAGVSQSPSNKVTEKGKDVELRCDPISGHTALYWYRQSLGQGLEFLIYFQGNSAPDKSGLPSDRFSAERTGGSVSTLTIQRTQQEDSAVYLCASSFRQGAGSPLHFGNGTRLTVT.

This clonotype was counted between two and nine times. This rearrangement joins TRBV7-8 to TRBJ1-2; D is unclear. The CDR3 is 10 residues long. Germline CDR1 is SGHVS and CDR2 is FQNEAQ. The V end was cut by 4 bases, the J end by 14 bases, with 11 bases between. The CDR3 sequence: CASSSQTVTF. DNA for the CDR3: TGTGCCAGCAGCTCCCAGACCGTAACCTTC.

The V call is TRBV15, the J call TRBJ1-5; D is ambiguous. CDR1 is LNHNV and CDR2 is YYDKDF in the germline V gene (reference sequence). V lost 0 bases, J lost 8 bases, and 14 bases lay in between. This CDR3 spans 15 amino acids. CDR3: CATSRDPVAVEPQHF. The CDR3 bases are TGTGCCACCAGCAGAGATCCGGTCGCGGTAGAGCCCCAGCATTTT.

The gene calls are TRBV7-9 and TRBJ1-1; weak D call: TRBD1 (6 bases). CDR3 length: 14 amino acids. The germline V and J ends were trimmed by 3 bases and 3 bases, with 11 bases remaining between them. From germline, CDR1 is SEHNR and CDR2 FQNEAQ (reference sequence). This CDR3 is CASSFRGRDTEAFF. CDR3 nucleotides: TGTGCCAGCAGCTTCAGGGGCAGGGACACTGAAGCTTTCTTT.